This T cell receptor beta chain was recorded in a study of blood T cell repertoires in COVID-19. Study-wide background: PBMCs, B-cell-depleted T cells, or T cells provided the cDNA or gDNA that made up the material.

Germline values: CDR1 WNHNN, CDR2 SYGVQD (reference sequence). The CDR3 is 15 residues long. Losses at the gene ends were 3 bases for V and 4 bases for J; bases not matched to a gene: 5. How the authors handled the data: Cell counts per sample came from amplifying reference gene primers. The table came from immunoSEQ multiplex PCR; TCRdb's copy has only in-frame clones and leaves some out. That table is the source of V, J and clone size, and D and trimming were worked out from the DNA. The data show approximately 100,000 clones, about 90% seen once. This TCR derives from a man aged 50-59 years with acute or convalescent COVID-19. The sequenced sample consisted of peripheral blood. The chain is built from TRBV10-1 and TRBJ2-2; 7 nucleotides align to TRBD1. The CDR3 DNA reads TGCGCCAGCAGTGAAACGTACAGGGGCACCGGGGAGCTGTTTTTT. The encoded protein is CASSETYRGTGELFF.